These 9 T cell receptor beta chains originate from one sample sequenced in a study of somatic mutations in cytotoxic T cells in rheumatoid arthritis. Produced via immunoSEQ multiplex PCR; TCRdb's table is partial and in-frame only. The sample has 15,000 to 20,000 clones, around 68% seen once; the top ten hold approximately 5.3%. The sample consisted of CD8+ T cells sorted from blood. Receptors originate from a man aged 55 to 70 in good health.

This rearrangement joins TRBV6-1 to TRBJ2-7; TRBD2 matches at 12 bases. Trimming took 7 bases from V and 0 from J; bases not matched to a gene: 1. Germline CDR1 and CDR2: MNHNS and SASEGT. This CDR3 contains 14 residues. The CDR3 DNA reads TGTGCCAGCAAGACTAGCGGGAGCTCCTACGAGCAGTACTTC. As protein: CASKTSGSSYEQYF.

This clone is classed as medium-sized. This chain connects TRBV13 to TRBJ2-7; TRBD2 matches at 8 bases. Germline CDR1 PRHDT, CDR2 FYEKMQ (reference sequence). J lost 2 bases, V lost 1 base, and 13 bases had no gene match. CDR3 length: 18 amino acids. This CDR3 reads CASSLVPAGEDKAYEQYF. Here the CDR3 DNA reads TGTGCCAGCAGCTTAGTACCAGCGGGGGAGGACAAAGCCTACGAGCAGTACTTC.

Here the CDR3 reads CASSSGLAEYNEQFF. DNA of the CDR3: TGTGCCAGCAGCTCGGGACTAGCGGAGTACAATGAGCAGTTCTTC. This chain connects TRBV5-4 to TRBJ2-1; 11 positions match TRBD2. V shed 3 bases, J shed 4 bases, and the junction held 3 bases outside the gene matches. CDR3 length: 15 residues. From germline, CDR1 is SGHNT and CDR2 YYREEE (reference sequence).

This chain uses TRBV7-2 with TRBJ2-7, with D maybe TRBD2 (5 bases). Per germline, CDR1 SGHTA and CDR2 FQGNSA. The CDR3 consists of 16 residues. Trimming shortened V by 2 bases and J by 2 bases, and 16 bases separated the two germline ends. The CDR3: CASSLIAGTDPYEQYF. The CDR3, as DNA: TGTGCCAGCAGCTTAATCGCGGGCACGGACCCCTACGAGCAGTACTTC.

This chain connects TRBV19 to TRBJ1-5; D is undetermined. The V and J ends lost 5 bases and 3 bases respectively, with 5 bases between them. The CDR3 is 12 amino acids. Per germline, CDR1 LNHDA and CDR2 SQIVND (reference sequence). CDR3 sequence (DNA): TGTGCCAGTAGTTTCGTCAATCAGCCCCAGCATTTT. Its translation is CASSFVNQPQHF.

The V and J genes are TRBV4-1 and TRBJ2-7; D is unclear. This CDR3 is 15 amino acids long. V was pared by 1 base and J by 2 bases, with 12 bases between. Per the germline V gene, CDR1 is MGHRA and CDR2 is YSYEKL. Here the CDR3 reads CASSQAPAPTYEQYF. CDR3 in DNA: TGCGCCAGCAGCCAAGCCCCAGCGCCTACCTACGAGCAGTACTTC.

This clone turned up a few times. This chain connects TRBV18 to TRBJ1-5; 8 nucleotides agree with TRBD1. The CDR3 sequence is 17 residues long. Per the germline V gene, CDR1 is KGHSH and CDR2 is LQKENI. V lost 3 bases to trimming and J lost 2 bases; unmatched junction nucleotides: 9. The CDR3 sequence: CASSPDTGGWGNQPQHF. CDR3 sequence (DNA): TGTGCCAGCTCACCGGACACAGGGGGTTGGGGCAATCAGCCCCAGCATTTT.

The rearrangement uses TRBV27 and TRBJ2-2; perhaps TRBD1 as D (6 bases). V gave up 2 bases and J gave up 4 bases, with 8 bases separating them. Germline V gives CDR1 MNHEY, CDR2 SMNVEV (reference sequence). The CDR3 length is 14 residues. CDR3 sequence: CASSLGDTTGELFF. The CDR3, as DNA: TGTGCCAGCAGTTTAGGGGACACCACCGGGGAGCTGTTTTTT.

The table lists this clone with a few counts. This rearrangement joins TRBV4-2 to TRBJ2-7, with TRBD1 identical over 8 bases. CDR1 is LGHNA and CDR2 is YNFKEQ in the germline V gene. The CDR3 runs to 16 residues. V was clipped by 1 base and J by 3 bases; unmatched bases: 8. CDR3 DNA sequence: TGTGCCAGCAGCCAAGGTCGGACGACAGGGGACTACGAGCAGTACTTC. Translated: CASSQGRTTGDYEQYF.